Each of the 5 T cell receptor beta chains below was sequenced from the same sample in a study of siplizumab effects on memory and regulatory T cells. TCRdb's copy holds only in-frame clones and misses some; the assay was immunoSEQ multiplex PCR. The data contain about 50,000 clones, about 98% of them seen just once; the ten biggest clones take up 1.1%. Source material: naive CD8+ T cells sorted from blood. These receptors were taken from a human donor in good health.

This clone occurred a few times. The rearrangement links TRBV25-1 to TRBJ1-2, with no clear D. V lost 6 bases and J lost 4, with 9 bases in between. This CDR3 contains 12 residues. Germline assignment: CDR1 MGHDK and CDR2 SYGVNS. CDR3 amino acids: CASRAGFYGYTF. The CDR3 DNA reads as TGTGCCAGCAGGGCAGGATTCTATGGCTACACCTTC.

The V gene is TRBV5-5, the J gene TRBJ2-7; TRBD1 aligns across 9 bases. CDR3 length: 14 amino acids. Germline CDR1 is SGHKS and CDR2 is YYEKEE (reference sequence). V trimming: 3 bases; J trimming: 0 bases; junction bases outside the gene matches: 1. The CDR3 is CASSWGQGSYEQYF. The CDR3 DNA reads TGTGCCAGCAGCTGGGGACAGGGCTCCTACGAGCAGTACTTC.

The chain combines TRBV5-4 with TRBJ2-2; maybe TRBD1 (6 bases). Per germline, CDR1 SGHNT and CDR2 YYREEE (reference sequence). CDR3 length equals 15 residues. V gave up 9 bases and J gave up 2 bases, with 17 bases separating them. CDR3 coding DNA: TGTGCCATCGCCCCGGGGACAACTAACACCGGGGAGCTGTTTTTT. This encodes CAIAPGTTNTGELFF.

The CDR3 loop is CASRKTGISNQPQHF. CDR3 bases: TGTGCCAGCAGGAAGACAGGGATAAGCAATCAGCCCCAGCATTTT. The J gene is TRBJ1-5, the V gene TRBV28; TRBD1 agrees at 7 bases. The CDR3 totals 15 residues. Germline CDR1 MDHEN, CDR2 SYDVKM. After removal of 6 bases from V and 1 base from J, the junction contained 6 bases not matched to a gene.

The chain employs TRBV28 and TRBJ2-7; 13 bases agree with TRBD2. CDR3 length: 15 amino acids. Germline assignment: CDR1 MDHEN and CDR2 SYDVKM. Unmatched junction bases numbered 9, after V lost 9 bases and J lost 4 bases. Written as DNA, the CDR3 is TGTGCCAGTACCATACTAGCGGGAGGGGGTTACGAGCAGTACTTC. Translating it yields CASTILAGGGYEQYF.